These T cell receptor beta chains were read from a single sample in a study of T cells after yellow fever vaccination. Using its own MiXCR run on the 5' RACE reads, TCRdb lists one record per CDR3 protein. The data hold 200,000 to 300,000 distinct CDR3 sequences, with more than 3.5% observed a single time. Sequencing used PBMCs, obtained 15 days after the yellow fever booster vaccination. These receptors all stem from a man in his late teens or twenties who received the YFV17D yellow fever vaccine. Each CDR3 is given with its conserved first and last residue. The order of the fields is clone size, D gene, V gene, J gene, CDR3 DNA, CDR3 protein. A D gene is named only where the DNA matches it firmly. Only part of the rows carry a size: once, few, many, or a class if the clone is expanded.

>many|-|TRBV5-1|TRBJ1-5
TGCGCCAGCAGCTTGGCCGGGGTTCCTAATCAGCCCCAGCATTTT
CASSLAGVPNQPQHF
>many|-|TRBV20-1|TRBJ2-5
TGCAGTGCCAACCCCCTAGCGCGCGAGACCCAGTACTTC
CSANPLARETQYF
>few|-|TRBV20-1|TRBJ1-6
TGCAGTGCTAGGGCAGGCTATGCCTCCTATAATTCACCCCTCCACTTT
CSARAGYASYNSPLHF
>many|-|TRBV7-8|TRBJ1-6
TGTGCCAGCAGCTTCGCAGGAGATAATTCACCCCTCCACTTT
CASSFAGDNSPLHF
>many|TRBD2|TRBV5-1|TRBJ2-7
TGCGCCAGCTCCTTGACGCGGGGCGACACGGGAGGCTACGAGCAGTACTTC
CASSLTRGDTGGYEQYF
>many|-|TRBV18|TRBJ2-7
TGTGCCAGCTCACCAATCGATGCAGGGGCGGGGGAGCAGTACTTC
CASSPIDAGAGEQYF
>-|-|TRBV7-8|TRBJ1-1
TGTGCCAGCAGCTTAACGGGGGCGCGAGGCACTGAAGCTTTCTTT
CASSLTGARGTEAFF
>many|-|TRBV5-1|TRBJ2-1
TGCGCCAGCAGCTTAAGGGGGGGCCTGGGGAATGAGCAGTTCTTC
CASSLRGGLGNEQFF
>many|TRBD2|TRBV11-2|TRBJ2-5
TGTGCCAGCAGCCGGGGACTAGCGGAACAAGAGACCCAGTACTTC
CASSRGLAEQETQYF
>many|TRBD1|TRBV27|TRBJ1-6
TGTGCCAGCAGTCCCGGGACAGGGAAATCACCCCTCCACTTT
CASSPGTGKSPLHF
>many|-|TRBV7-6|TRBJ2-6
TGTGCCAGCAGCCTAACGGGGGCTGGTGGGGCCAACGTCCTGACTTTC
CASSLTGAGGANVLTF
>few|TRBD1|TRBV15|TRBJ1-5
TGTGCCACCAGCACAGGGGACCGGGACAGCGATCAGCCCCAGCATTTT
CATSTGDRDSDQPQHF
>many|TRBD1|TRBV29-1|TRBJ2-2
TGCAGCGTCGTGGACAGGAGAAACGCCCGCGGGGAGCTGTTTTTT
CSVVDRRNARGELFF
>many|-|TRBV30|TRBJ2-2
TGTGCCTGGAGTGTAGCCCCCGGAGTCACCGGGGAGCTGTTTTTT
CAWSVAPGVTGELFF
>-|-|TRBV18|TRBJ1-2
TGTGCCAGCTCCGACTTTCATGGGAACTATGGCTACACCTTC
CASSDFHGNYGYTF
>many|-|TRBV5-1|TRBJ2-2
TGCGCCAGCGGGGGCTTTACGGGACAGAACACCGGGGAGCTGTTTTTT
CASGGFTGQNTGELFF
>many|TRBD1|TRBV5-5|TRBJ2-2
TGTGCCAGTGCCGGGACAGTTTTGACCGGGGAGCTGTTTTTT
CASAGTVLTGELFF
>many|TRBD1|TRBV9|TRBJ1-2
TGTGCCAGCAGCCCCACCGGGACAGTCTTTAGGGGCTACACCTTC
CASSPTGTVFRGYTF
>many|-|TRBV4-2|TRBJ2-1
TGTGCCAGCAGCCAACCACAGGGAGACAATGAGCAGTTCTTC
CASSQPQGDNEQFF
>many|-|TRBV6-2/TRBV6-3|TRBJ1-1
TGTGCCAGCAGTTACTCGGCCCGAGGGCAGGGCCTCTTGAGTTACACTGAAGCTTTCTTT
CASSYSARGQGLLSYTEAFF
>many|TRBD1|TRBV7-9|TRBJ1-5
TGTGCCAGCAGCCAGGGGGTTAGCAATCAGCCCCAGCATTTT
CASSQGVSNQPQHF
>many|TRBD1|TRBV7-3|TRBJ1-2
TGTGCCAGCAGCCAGACCGGGACAGGAGCTAACTATGGCTACACCTTC
CASSQTGTGANYGYTF
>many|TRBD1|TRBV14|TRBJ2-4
TGTGCCAGCAGCCAACTTACAGGGGGGTCGGACATTCAGTACTTC
CASSQLTGGSDIQYF
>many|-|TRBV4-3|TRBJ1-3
TGCGCCAGCAGCCAAAGACCGCCCCCCATCTCTGGAAACACCATATATTTT
CASSQRPPPISGNTIYF
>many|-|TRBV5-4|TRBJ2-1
TGTGCCAGCAGCTTACCGGGACGCGGGCCCGCCAATGAGCAGTTCTTC
CASSLPGRGPANEQFF
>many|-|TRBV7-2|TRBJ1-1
TGTGCCAGCACCATGGGGGGAGCCCCAATGAACACTGAAGCTTTCTTT
CASTMGGAPMNTEAFF
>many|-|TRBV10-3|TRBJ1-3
TGTGCCATAAGTGGGCAGCGGGGAAACACCATATATTTT
CAISGQRGNTIYF
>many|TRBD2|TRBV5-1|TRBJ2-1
TGCGCCAGCAGCTTGGGTTTTGGGACTAGCGGGGGAAAATACAATGAGCAGTTCTTC
CASSLGFGTSGGKYNEQFF
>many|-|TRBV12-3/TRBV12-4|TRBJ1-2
TGTGCCAGCAGTGCTCATTACTATGGCTACACCTTC
CASSAHYYGYTF
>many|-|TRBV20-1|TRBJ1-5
TGCAGTGCTATAGCCGGGGGGGCCGGAGGGAATCAGCCCCAGCATTTT
CSAIAGGAGGNQPQHF
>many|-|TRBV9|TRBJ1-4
TGTGCCAGCAGCGGCGGACAGTCCCCAACAACTAATGAAAAACTGTTTTTT
CASSGGQSPTTNEKLFF
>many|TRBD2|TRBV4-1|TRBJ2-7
TGCGCCAGCAGCCAAGATCAGGGGACTAGCGGGGTGTACGAGCAGTACTTC
CASSQDQGTSGVYEQYF